Here is one TCR beta chain with its context. The germline gives CDR1 SNHLY, CDR2 FYNNEI. The trim removed 4 bases at V and 4 bases at J, leaving 7 bases unmatched. The CDR3 loop spans 15 amino acids. The record originates from a study of blood T cell repertoires in COVID-19. Study details: Whether acute or convalescent, the COVID-19 samples came from the United States, Italy and Spain. T cells, B-cell-depleted T cells, or PBMCs provided the cDNA or gDNA that served as material.

In the original analysis: Amplification with reference gene primers provided the estimates of nucleated cell counts. Data came from immunoSEQ multiplex PCR; TCRdb stores just in-frame clones and leaves some out. That table is the source of V, J and clone size, and D and trimming were worked out from the DNA. The sample shows roughly 250,000 clones, roughly 84% of them seen only once. The receptor comes from a woman aged 35 to 49 with active or convalescent COVID-19. The V gene is TRBV2, the J gene TRBJ1-2, with 9 bases matching TRBD1. Sample: peripheral blood. The CDR3 region has the DNA TGTGCCAGCAGTGCTACAGGGGGCCTCGGCTATGGCTACACCTTC. This gives the protein CASSATGGLGYGYTF. Using reference TRBV2 and TRBJ1-2 for the parts outside the CDR3, the full variable domain is EPEVTQTPSHQVTQMGQEVILRCVPISNHLYFYWYRQILGQKVEFLVSFYNNEISEKSEIFDDQFSVERPDGSNFTLKIRSTKLEDSAMYFCASSATGGLGYGYTFGSGTRLTVV.